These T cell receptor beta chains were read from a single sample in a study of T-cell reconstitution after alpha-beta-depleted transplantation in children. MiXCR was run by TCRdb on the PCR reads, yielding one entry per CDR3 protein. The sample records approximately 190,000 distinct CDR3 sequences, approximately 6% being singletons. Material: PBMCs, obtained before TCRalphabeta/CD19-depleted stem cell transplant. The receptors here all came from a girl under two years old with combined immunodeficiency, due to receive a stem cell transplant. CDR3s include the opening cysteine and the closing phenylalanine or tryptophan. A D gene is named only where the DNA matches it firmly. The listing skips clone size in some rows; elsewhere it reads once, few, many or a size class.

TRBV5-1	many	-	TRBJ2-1	CASSLSRYSQTEDRFF	TGCGCCAGCAGCTTATCGCGGTACTCACAAACAGAGGATCGGTTCTTC
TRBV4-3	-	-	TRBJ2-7	CASSQDLTVPYEQYF	TGCGCCAGCAGCCAAGATTTGACAGTCCCCTACGAGCAGTACTTC
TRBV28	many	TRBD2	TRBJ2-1	CASSPRPGGPNEQFF	TGTGCCAGCAGTCCTCGCCCGGGAGGACCCAATGAGCAGTTCTTC
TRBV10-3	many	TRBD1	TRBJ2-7	CAIGGQAAYEQYF	TGTGCCATCGGGGGACAGGCAGCCTACGAGCAGTACTTC
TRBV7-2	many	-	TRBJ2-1	CASSSWGDQSYNEQFF	TGTGCCAGCAGCTCTTGGGGGGACCAGTCCTACAATGAGCAGTTCTTC
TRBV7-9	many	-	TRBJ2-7	CASSSSTGTDIF	TGTGCCAGCAGCAGTTCGACCGGGACGGATATATTC
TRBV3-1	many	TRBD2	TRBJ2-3	CASSQLRITGGPTDTQYF	TGTGCCAGCAGCCAACTACGAATAACGGGGGGGCCCACAGATACGCAGTATTTT
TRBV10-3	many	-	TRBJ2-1	CAISETKIESEQFF	TGTGCCATCAGTGAAACAAAAATCGAGAGTGAGCAGTTCTTC
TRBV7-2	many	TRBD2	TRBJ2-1	CASSLHGGAMVYNEQFF	TGTGCCAGCAGCTTACACGGGGGGGCGATGGTGTACAATGAGCAGTTCTTC
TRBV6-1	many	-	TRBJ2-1	CASSEKTPRTYNEQFF	TGTGCCAGCAGTGAAAAGACTCCACGCACTTACAATGAGCAGTTCTTC
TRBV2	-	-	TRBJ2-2	CASSENGELFF	TGTGCCAGCAGTGAAAACGGGGAGCTGTTTTTT
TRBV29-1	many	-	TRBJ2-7	CSVVGRGKDEQYF	TGCAGCGTTGTCGGCAGGGGTAAGGACGAGCAGTACTTC
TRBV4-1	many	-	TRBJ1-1	CASSSRPGENTEAFF	TGCGCCAGCAGCTCGCGGCCAGGCGAGAACACTGAAGCTTTCTTT
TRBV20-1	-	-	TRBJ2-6	CSAPPPLPGSGANVLTF	TGCAGTGCTCCCCCCCCCCTCCCGGGTTCTGGGGCCAACGTCCTGACTTTC
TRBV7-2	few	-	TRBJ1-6	CASKPRRSNSPLHF	TGTGCCAGCAAACCCCGGAGGAGTAATTCACCCCTCCACTTT
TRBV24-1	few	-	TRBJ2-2	CATTGGTGELFF	TGTGCCACCACTGGGGGCACCGGGGAGCTGTTTTTT
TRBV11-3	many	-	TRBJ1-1	CASSQGLEAFF	TGTGCCAGCAGCCAGGGCCTTGAAGCTTTCTTT
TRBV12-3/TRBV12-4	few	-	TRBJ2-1	CASSFGGAQFF	TGTGCCAGCAGTTTTGGGGGAGCGCAGTTCTTC
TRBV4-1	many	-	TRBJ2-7	CASTQETVDSYEQYF	TGCGCCAGCACCCAGGAGACAGTGGACTCCTACGAGCAGTACTTC
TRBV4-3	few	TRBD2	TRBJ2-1	CASAASSGMGHEQFF	TGCGCCAGCGCTGCCTCTAGCGGGATGGGGCATGAGCAGTTCTTC
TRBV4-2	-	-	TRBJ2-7	CASSPRERVYEQYF	TGTGCCAGCAGCCCCCGGGAGAGGGTCTACGAGCAGTACTTC
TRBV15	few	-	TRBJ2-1	CATSRERGNEQFF	TGTGCCACCAGCAGAGAGAGGGGCAATGAGCAGTTCTTC
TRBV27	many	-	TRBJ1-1	CASSLGGMNTEAFF	TGTGCCAGCAGTTTAGGGGGAATGAACACTGAAGCTTTCTTT
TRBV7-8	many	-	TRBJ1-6	CASSAVQYNSPLHF	TGTGCCAGCAGCGCGGTTCAATATAATTCACCCCTCCACTTT
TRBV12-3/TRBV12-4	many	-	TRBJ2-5	CASSFNLGQETQYF	TGTGCCAGCAGTTTTAACCTAGGCCAAGAGACCCAGTACTTC
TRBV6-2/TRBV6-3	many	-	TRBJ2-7	CASSYVYEQYF	TGTGCCAGCAGTTACGTTTACGAGCAGTACTTC
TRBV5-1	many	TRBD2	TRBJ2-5	CASSLVTSGGETQYF	TGCGCCAGCAGCTTGGTGACTAGCGGGGGGGAGACCCAGTACTTC
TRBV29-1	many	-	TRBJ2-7	CSVEGDTSYEQYF	TGCAGCGTTGAAGGGGACACCTCCTACGAGCAGTACTTC
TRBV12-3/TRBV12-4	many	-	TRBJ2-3	CASSLLSTDTQYF	TGTGCCAGCAGTTTACTTAGCACAGATACGCAGTATTTT
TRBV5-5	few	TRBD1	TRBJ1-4	CASSWAGGEKLFF	TGTGCCAGCAGCTGGGCAGGGGGTGAAAAACTGTTTTTT
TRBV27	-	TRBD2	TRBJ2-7	CASSHPSGRVNEQYF	TGTGCCAGCAGTCACCCTAGCGGGAGGGTGAACGAGCAGTACTTC